The present T cell receptor (beta chain) was sequenced within a study of Tregs in tolerant kidney transplant recipients. Study results and limitations: Biological reproducibility was not directly addressed in this study. Nucleotide sequences could not be compared across some patients' samples due to primer changes.

TCRdb's table, derived via immunoSEQ multiplex PCR, lists solely in-frame clones and lacks some. This table lists around 48,000 clones. CD4+CD25+CD127- Tregs, CD4+CD25- non-Tregs, CD4 and CD8 cells were sorted. The V and J ends lost 4 bases and 2 bases respectively, with 12 bases between them. The CDR3 is 14 amino acids. Looked up from germline, CDR1 is SNHLY and CDR2 is FYNNEI. About this clone: What it binds is unknown. The read terminates 3 residues before the CDR3 end, so the remaining end is supplied by the germline J gene.

The V gene is TRBV2, the J gene TRBJ2-7; a weak D match, TRBD1 (5 bases). This sample comprised CD4+ T cells from blood, obtained before the transplant. This TCR came from a human donor who received a combined kidney and bone marrow transplant. CDR3 amino acids: CASSVGRAAYEQYF. Partial CDR3 DNA: TGTGCCAGCAGTGTAGGCAGGGCGGCCTACGAG.